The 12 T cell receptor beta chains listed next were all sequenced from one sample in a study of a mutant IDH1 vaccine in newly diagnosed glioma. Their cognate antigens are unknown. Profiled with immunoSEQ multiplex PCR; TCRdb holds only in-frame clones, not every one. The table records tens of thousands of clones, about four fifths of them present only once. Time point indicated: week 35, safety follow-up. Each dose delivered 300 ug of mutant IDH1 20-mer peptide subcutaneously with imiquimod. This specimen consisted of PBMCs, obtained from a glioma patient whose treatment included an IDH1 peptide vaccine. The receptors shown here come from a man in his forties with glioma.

As DNA, the CDR3 is TGTGCCATCAGTGAGTCACGGAGGGCATCCTATTCACCCCTCCACTTT. This sequence encodes CAISESRRASYSPLHF. V and J are TRBV10-3 and TRBJ1-6; no clear D. The CDR3 contains 16 residues. Germline-derived CDR1 and CDR2 are ENHRY and SYGVKD. V gave up 0 bases and J gave up 8 bases, with 14 bases separating them.

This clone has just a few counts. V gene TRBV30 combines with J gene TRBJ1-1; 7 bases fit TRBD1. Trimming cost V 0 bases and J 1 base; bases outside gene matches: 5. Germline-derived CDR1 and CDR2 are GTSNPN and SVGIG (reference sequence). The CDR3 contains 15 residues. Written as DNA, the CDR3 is TGTGCCTGGAGTGTATCTGACAGGGAGAACACTGAAGCTTTCTTT. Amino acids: CAWSVSDRENTEAFF.

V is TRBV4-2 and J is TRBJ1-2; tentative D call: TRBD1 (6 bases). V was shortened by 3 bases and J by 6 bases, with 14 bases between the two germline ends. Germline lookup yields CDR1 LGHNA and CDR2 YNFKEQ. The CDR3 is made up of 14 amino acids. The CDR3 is CASSQSTGFDGYTF. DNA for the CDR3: TGTGCCAGCAGCCAGTCTACAGGGTTTGATGGCTACACCTTC.

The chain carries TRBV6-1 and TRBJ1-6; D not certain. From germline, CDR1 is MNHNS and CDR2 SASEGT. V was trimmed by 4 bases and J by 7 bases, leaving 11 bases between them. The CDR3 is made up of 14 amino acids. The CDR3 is CASSVKTENSPLHF. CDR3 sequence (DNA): TGTGCCAGCAGTGTAAAGACCGAGAATTCACCCCTCCACTTT.

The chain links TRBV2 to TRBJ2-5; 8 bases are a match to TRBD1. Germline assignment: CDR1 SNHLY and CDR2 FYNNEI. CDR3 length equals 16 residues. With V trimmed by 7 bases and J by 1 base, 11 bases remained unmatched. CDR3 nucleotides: TGTGCCAGCATAGGTTCGGCAGGGGGCTTCCAAGAGACCCAGTACTTC. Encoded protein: CASIGSAGGFQETQYF.

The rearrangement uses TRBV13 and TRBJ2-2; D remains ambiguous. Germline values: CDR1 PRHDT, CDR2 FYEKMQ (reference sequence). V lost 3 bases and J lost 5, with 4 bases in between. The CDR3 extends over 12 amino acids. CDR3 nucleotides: TGTGCCAGCAGCTTTACTACCGGGGAGCTGTTTTTT. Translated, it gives CASSFTTGELFF.

The CDR3 sequence: CASSPPVDPTHF. Here the CDR3 DNA reads TGTGCCAGCAGTCCACCGGTGGACCCCACCCATTTT. The chain has TRBV28 and TRBJ1-5; unclear D gene. This CDR3 has 12 amino acids. CDR1 and CDR2 (germline): MDHEN, SYDVKM. V was shortened by 5 bases and J by 16 bases, with 18 bases between the two germline ends.

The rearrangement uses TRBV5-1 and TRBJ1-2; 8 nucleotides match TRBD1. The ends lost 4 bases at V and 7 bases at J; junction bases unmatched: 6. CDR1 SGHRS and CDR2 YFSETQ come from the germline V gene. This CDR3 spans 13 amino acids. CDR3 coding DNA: TGCGCCAGCAGCCTTGGACAGGGCCTTGGCTACACCTTC. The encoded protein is CASSLGQGLGYTF.

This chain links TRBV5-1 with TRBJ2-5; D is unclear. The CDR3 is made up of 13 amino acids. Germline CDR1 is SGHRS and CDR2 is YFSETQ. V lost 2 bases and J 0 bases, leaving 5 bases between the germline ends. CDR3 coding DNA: TGCGCCAGCAGCTTCACAGACCAAGAGACCCAGTACTTC. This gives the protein CASSFTDQETQYF.

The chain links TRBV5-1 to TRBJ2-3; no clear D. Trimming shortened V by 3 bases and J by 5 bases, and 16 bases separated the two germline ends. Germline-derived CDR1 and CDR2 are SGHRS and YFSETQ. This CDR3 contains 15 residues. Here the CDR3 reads CASSSRSSRGDTQYF. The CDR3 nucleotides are TGCGCCAGCAGCTCCCGTAGTAGCCGAGGAGATACGCAGTATTTT. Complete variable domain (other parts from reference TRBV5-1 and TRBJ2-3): KAGVTQTPRYLIKTRGQQVTLSCSPISGHRSVSWYQQTPGQGLQFLFEYFSETQRNKGNFPGRFSGRQFSNSRSEMNVSTLELGDSALYLCASSSRSSRGDTQYFGPGTRLTVL.

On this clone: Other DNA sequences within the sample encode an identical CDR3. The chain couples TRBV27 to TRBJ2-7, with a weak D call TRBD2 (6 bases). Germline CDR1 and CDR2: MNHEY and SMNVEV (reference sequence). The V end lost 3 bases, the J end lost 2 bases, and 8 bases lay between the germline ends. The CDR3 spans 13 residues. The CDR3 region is CASSLTGAYEQYF. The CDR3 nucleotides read TGTGCCAGCAGTTTGACGGGGGCCTACGAGCAGTACTTC.

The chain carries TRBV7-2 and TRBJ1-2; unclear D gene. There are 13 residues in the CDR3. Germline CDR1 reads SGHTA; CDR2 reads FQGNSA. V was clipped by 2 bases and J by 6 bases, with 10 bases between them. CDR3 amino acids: CASSLRPIDGYTF. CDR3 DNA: TGTGCCAGCAGCTTAAGACCTATAGATGGCTACACCTTC.